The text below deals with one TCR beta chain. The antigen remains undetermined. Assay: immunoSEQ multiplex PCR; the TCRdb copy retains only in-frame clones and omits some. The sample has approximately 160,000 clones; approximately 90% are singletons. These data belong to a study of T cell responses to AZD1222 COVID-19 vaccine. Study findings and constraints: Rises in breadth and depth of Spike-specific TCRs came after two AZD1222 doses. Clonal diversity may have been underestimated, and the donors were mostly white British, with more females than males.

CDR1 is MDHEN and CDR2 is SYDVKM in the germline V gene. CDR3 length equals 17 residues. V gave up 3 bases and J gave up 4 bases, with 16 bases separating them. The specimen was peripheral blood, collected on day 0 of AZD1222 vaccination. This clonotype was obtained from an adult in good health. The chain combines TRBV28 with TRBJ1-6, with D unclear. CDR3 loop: CASSFVKVGIYNSPLHF. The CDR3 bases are TGTGCCAGCAGTTTCGTCAAGGTGGGGATTTATAATTCACCCCTCCACTTT.